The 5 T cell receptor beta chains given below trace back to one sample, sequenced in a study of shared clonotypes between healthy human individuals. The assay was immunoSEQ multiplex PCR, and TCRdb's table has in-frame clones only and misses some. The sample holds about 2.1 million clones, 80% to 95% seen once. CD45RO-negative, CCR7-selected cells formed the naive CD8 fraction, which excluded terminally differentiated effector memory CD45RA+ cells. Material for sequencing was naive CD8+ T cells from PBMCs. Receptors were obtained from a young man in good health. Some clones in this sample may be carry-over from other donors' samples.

The DNA for the CDR3 is TGTGCCAGCACGGTACGGACTAGCGGATACAATGAGCAGTTCTTC. Translation gives CASTVRTSGYNEQFF. The rearrangement uses TRBV5-4 and TRBJ2-1, with TRBD2 matching 10 bases. The CDR3 runs 15 residues. V lost 6 bases, J lost 4 bases, and 7 bases stayed unmatched. Germline V gene lookup returns CDR1 SGHNT and CDR2 YYREEE (reference sequence). The whole variable domain, remainder taken from reference TRBV5-4 and TRBJ2-1, is ETGVTQSPTHLIKTRGQQVTLRCSSQSGHNTVSWYQQALGQGPQFIFQYYREEENGRGNFPPRFSGLQFPNYSSELNVNALELDDSALYLCASTVRTSGYNEQFFGPGTRLTVL.

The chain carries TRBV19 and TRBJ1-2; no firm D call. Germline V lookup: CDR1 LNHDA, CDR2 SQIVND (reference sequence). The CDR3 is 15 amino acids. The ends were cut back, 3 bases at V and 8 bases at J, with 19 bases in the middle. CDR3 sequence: CASSMYGEAWRGYTF. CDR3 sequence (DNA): TGTGCCAGTAGTATGTACGGGGAGGCTTGGCGAGGCTACACCTTC. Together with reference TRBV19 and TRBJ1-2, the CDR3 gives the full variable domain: DGGITQSPKYLFRKEGQNVTLSCEQNLNHDAMYWYRQDPGQGLRLIYYSQIVNDFQKGDIAEGYSVSREKKESFPLTVTSAQKNPTAFYLCASSMYGEAWRGYTFGSGTRLTVV.

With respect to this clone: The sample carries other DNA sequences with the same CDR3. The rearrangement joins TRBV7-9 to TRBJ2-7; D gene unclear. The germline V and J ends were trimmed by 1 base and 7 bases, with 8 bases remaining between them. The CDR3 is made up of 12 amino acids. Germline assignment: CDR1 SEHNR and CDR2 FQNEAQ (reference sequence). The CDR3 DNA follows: TGTGCCAGCAGCTTAGAAGGGCGGGAGCAGTACTTC. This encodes CASSLEGREQYF. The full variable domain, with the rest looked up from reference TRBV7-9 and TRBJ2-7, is DTGVSQNPRHKITKRGQNVTFRCDPISEHNRLYWYRQTLGQGPEFLTYFQNEAQLEKSRLLSDRFSAERPKGSFSTLEIQRTEQGDSAMYLCASSLEGREQYFGPGTRLTVT.

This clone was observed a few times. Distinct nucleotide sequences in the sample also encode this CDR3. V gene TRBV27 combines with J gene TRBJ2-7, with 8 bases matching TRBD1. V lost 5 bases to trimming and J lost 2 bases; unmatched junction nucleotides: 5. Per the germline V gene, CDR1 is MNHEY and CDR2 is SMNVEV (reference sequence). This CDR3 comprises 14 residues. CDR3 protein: CASSPGTGPYEQYF. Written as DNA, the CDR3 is TGTGCCAGCAGTCCCGGGACAGGCCCCTACGAGCAGTACTTC.

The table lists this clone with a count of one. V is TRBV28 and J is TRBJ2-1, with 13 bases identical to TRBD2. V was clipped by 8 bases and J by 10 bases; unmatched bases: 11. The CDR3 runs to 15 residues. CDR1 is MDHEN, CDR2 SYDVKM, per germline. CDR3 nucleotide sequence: TGTGCCAGCCTTAGGACTAGCGGGAGTGGTAGGGAGCAGTTCTTC. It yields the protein CASLRTSGSGREQFF.